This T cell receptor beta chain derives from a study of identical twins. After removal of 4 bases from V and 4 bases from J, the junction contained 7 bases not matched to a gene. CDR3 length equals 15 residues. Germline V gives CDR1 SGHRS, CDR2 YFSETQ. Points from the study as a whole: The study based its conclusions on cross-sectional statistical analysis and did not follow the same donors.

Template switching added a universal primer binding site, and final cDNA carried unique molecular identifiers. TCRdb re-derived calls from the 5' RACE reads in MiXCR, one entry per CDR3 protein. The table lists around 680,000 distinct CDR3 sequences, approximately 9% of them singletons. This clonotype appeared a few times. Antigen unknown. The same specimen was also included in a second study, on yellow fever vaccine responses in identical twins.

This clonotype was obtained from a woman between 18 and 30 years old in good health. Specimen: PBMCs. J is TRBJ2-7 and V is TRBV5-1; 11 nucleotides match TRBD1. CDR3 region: CASSLLGTGGYEQYF. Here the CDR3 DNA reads TGCGCCAGCAGCCTTCTGGGGACAGGGGGTTACGAGCAGTACTTC.